Listed below are T cell receptor beta chains from one sample, sequenced in a study of identical twins. From the 5' RACE reads, TCRdb called clonotypes with MiXCR, one entry per CDR3 protein. The table records approximately 680,000 distinct CDR3 sequences, about 7.1% of them present only once. The same sample was also studied in work on yellow fever vaccine responses in identical twins.

Sequences were obtained from PBMCs. These receptors all stem from a woman aged 18-35 years in good health. CDR3s include the opening cysteine and the closing phenylalanine or tryptophan. Fields, in order: D gene, clone size, J gene, V gene, CDR3 protein, CDR3 DNA. A D gene is named only where the DNA matches it firmly. The size field is filled for only some rows; it gives once, few, many or a size class.

D gene: NA; clone size: NA; J gene: TRBJ2-6; V gene: TRBV6-1; CDR3 protein: CASTPGGGSSGANVLTF; CDR3 DNA: TGTGCCAGCACCCCAGGAGGGGGAAGCTCTGGGGCCAACGTCCTGACTTTC
D gene: TRBD2; clone size: many; J gene: TRBJ2-7; V gene: TRBV29-1; CDR3 protein: CSVAGGYSYEQYF; CDR3 DNA: TGCAGCGTAGCGGGAGGATACTCCTACGAGCAGTACTTC
D gene: NA; clone size: NA; J gene: TRBJ2-5; V gene: TRBV9; CDR3 protein: CASSPRPVVFPRRDQETQYF; CDR3 DNA: TGTGCCAGCAGCCCACGACCCGTAGTTTTTCCGAGACGGGACCAAGAGACCCAGTACTTC
D gene: NA; clone size: NA; J gene: TRBJ2-1; V gene: TRBV20-1; CDR3 protein: CSARSLTSNDSKSYNEQFF; CDR3 DNA: TGCAGTGCTAGATCGCTAACTAGCAACGATTCGAAATCCTACAATGAGCAGTTCTTC
D gene: TRBD2; clone size: NA; J gene: TRBJ2-3; V gene: TRBV13; CDR3 protein: CASSLIGLAGSDTQYF; CDR3 DNA: TGTGCCAGCAGCTTAATCGGACTAGCGGGATCCGATACGCAGTATTTT
D gene: NA; clone size: few; J gene: TRBJ2-7; V gene: TRBV4-2; CDR3 protein: CASSLLIGDAAPEQYF; CDR3 DNA: TGTGCCAGCAGCCTATTAATCGGGGACGCCGCTCCCGAGCAGTACTTC
D gene: NA; clone size: few; J gene: TRBJ2-1; V gene: TRBV7-8; CDR3 protein: CASSWTSNEQFF; CDR3 DNA: TGTGCCAGCAGCTGGACCAGCAATGAGCAGTTCTTC
D gene: NA; clone size: many; J gene: TRBJ1-6; V gene: TRBV12-3/TRBV12-4; CDR3 protein: CASRPQGYNSPLHF; CDR3 DNA: TGTGCCAGCAGGCCACAGGGTTATAATTCACCCCTCCACTTT
D gene: NA; clone size: many; J gene: TRBJ2-3; V gene: TRBV7-7; CDR3 protein: CASSSSSADTQYF; CDR3 DNA: TGTGCCAGCAGCTCCTCTAGTGCCGATACGCAGTATTTT
D gene: TRBD2; clone size: few; J gene: TRBJ2-1; V gene: TRBV12-3/TRBV12-4; CDR3 protein: CTSSSSSGGARSYNEQFF; CDR3 DNA: TGTACCAGCAGTTCCTCTAGCGGGGGGGCCAGAAGCTACAATGAGCAGTTCTTC
D gene: TRBD1; clone size: NA; J gene: TRBJ1-6; V gene: TRBV6-5; CDR3 protein: CASSYSGQQGPVAPLHF; CDR3 DNA: TGTGCCAGCAGTTACTCAGGCCAACAGGGGCCGGTAGCTCCCCTCCACTTT
D gene: NA; clone size: many; J gene: TRBJ2-7; V gene: TRBV20-1; CDR3 protein: CKKKTHPQARATALYEQYF; CDR3 DNA: TGCAAAAAGAAAACCCATCCACAGGCCAGGGCAACCGCTTTATACGAGCAGTACTTC
D gene: NA; clone size: many; J gene: TRBJ2-1; V gene: TRBV7-2; CDR3 protein: CASSWYNEQFF; CDR3 DNA: TGTGCCAGCAGCTGGTACAATGAGCAGTTCTTC
D gene: TRBD1; clone size: few; J gene: TRBJ2-1; V gene: TRBV7-9; CDR3 protein: CASSHGQGVHNEQFF; CDR3 DNA: TGTGCCAGCAGCCATGGACAGGGTGTCCACAATGAGCAGTTCTTC
D gene: NA; clone size: NA; J gene: TRBJ2-1; V gene: TRBV5-6; CDR3 protein: CASSLFPGTYNEQFF; CDR3 DNA: TGTGCCAGCAGCTTGTTCCCAGGCACCTACAATGAGCAGTTCTTC